Listed here are 21 T cell receptor beta chains from one sample, sequenced in a study of tissue T cells after allogeneic stem cell transplantation (dated by TCRdb to about 2022). Library generation was performed with the immunoSEQ multiplex PCR assay. Held by TCRdb, this immuneACCESS table contains in-frame sequences only and omits some clones. Under half of the omission traces to an unresolved V gene where checked; the cause of the rest is unknown. Present in this sample are over 45,000 clones, around 66% of which were seen just once. The ten largest clones add up to approximately 0.55% of the sample. The sequencing sample was made of sorted cells pooled from one or two spleens. The receptors come from a pool of C57BL/6 mice in good health.

About this clone itself: All gene names here are mouse names. The CDR3 end falls 1 residue outside the read, so it is completed with the germline J gene. The genes are TRBV19 and TRBJ2-2; 8 bases agree with TRBD2. V dropped 2 bases and J dropped 0; count of bases not matched to a gene: 6. The CDR3 contains 17 residues. Germline V gives CDR1 FNHDT, CDR2 SITEND (reference sequence). Partial CDR3 DNA: TGTGCCAGCAGTATCTCAGGACTGGGTACAAACACCGGGCAGCTCTAC. It translates to CASSISGLGTNTGQLY. The whole CDR3 is CASSISGLGTNTGQLYF.

Note on this clone: Any gene name here is a mouse gene name. The read halts 1 residue ahead of the CDR3 end, with the missing end drawn from the germline J gene. The V call is TRBV14, the J call TRBJ1-1; D is uncertain. The CDR3 has 13 residues. Germline CDR1 and CDR2: SGHDT and FRDEAV. V lost 1 base to trimming and J lost 0 bases, with 4 bases between them. The CDR3 bases that were read are TGTGCCAGCAGTTTCCCAGCAAACACAGAAGTCTTC. Translation: CASSFPANTEVF. The entire CDR3 reads CASSFPANTEVFF.

As for this clone: Gene and germline names: mouse. The CDR3 loop reads CTCSAALGGLYAEQFF. CDR3 DNA, as far as it was read: TGCACCTGCAGTGCAGCCCTGGGGGGGCTCTATGCTGAGCAGTTC. The rearrangement uses TRBV1 and TRBJ2-1; 10 nucleotides agree with TRBD2. The read finishes 1 residue shy of the CDR3 end, and the germline J gene is used to complete it. This CDR3 contains 16 residues. In germline, CDR1 is NSQYPW, CDR2 LRSPGD (reference sequence). The V and J ends lost 1 base and 3 bases, in that order; junction bases with no gene match: 3.

Remarks on this clone: The listed genes are named as in mouse. The read falls 1 residue short of the CDR3 end, and the missing part is taken from the germline J gene. This sequence joins TRBV13-2 and TRBJ2-5, with 12 bases fitting TRBD2. Trimming took 5 bases from V and 0 from J; bases not matched to a gene: 1. CDR1 and CDR2 from the germline V gene are NNHNN and SYGAGS (reference sequence). The CDR3 spans 15 residues. CDR3 protein: CASGGTGGNQDTQYF. Incomplete CDR3 DNA: TGTGCCAGCGGAGGGACTGGGGGGAACCAAGACACCCAGTAC.

A few counts support this clone. The genes and germline here are from mouse. The sequence runs out 1 residue before the end of the CDR3; the remainder is reconstructed from the germline J gene. The chain links TRBV2 to TRBJ1-5, with unresolved D. V lost 2 bases to trimming and J lost 0 bases, with 5 bases between them. This CDR3 spans 14 amino acids. Germline V gene sequence: CDR1 LGHNA, CDR2 YSYQKL. The sequenced CDR3 bases are TGTGCCAGCAGCCAAACAGTTAACAACCAGGCTCCGCTT. This gives the protein CASSQTVNNQAPL. In full, the CDR3 is CASSQTVNNQAPLF.

This clone occurred a few times. The germline and genes are mouse ones. The read finishes 1 residue shy of the CDR3 end, and the germline J gene is used to complete it. The V and J genes are TRBV2 and TRBJ1-1; possibly TRBD1 for D (5 bases). The V end lost 5 bases, the J end lost 6 bases, and 10 bases lay between the germline ends. The CDR3 extends over 12 amino acids. Germline values: CDR1 LGHNA, CDR2 YSYQKL. CDR3 loop: CASSERGAEVFF. The DNA read from the CDR3 is TGTGCCAGCAGCGAACGGGGGGCAGAAGTCTTC.

This clone was seen once. The gene names given are mouse names. The read finishes 1 residue shy of the CDR3 end, and the germline J gene is used to complete it. The chain couples TRBV19 to TRBJ1-1; TRBD1 agrees at 7 bases. The length of the CDR3 is 15 residues. Germline V gene lookup returns CDR1 FNHDT and CDR2 SITEND (reference sequence). V lost 3 bases to trimming and J lost 0 bases; unmatched junction nucleotides: 5. The CDR3 bases that were read are TGTGCCAGCAGTACCCGACAGGGAGCAAACACAGAAGTCTTC. It encodes CASSTRQGANTEVF. The CDR3 reads in full as CASSTRQGANTEVFF.

Notes on this clone: Gene names and germline refer to mouse. The read ends 1 residue early relative to the CDR3; the germline J gene fills the gap. V and J are TRBV29 and TRBJ2-4; 7 bases map to TRBD1. The CDR3 has 14 residues. After removal of 4 bases from V and 0 bases from J, the junction contained 1 base not matched to a gene. Looked up from germline, CDR1 is MSHET and CDR2 is SYDVDS. CDR3 protein: CASSSRGSQNTLYF. Incomplete CDR3 DNA: TGTGCTAGCAGTTCCAGGGGGAGTCAAAACACCTTGTAC.

A word on this clone: Gene names refer to mouse genes. The read ends 1 residue before the CDR3 terminus; that terminus is restored from the germline J gene. This chain connects TRBV19 to TRBJ1-3, with 12 bases identical to TRBD1. The V gene end was trimmed by 3 bases and the J gene end by 7 bases; junction bases not matched to a gene: 8. This CDR3 region has 16 residues. Germline V gives CDR1 FNHDT, CDR2 SITEND (reference sequence). The CDR3 loop reads CASSNWDRGQGNTLYF. Partial CDR3 DNA: TGTGCCAGCAGTAATTGGGACAGGGGGCAGGGGAATACGCTCTAT.

A remark on this clone: Gene and germline names: mouse. The read is 1 residue too short to cover the CDR3 end, so that end is filled in from the germline J gene. The chain has TRBV13-2 and TRBJ2-5, with D perhaps matching TRBD1 (6 bases). Germline-derived CDR1 and CDR2 are NNHNN and SYGAGS (reference sequence). CDR3 size: 12 residues. V shed 2 bases and J shed 8 bases, with 9 bases lying between them. The CDR3: CASGEQGGTQYF. The sequenced CDR3 bases are TGTGCCAGCGGTGAACAGGGAGGCACCCAGTAC.

To note about this clone: Gene names follow the mouse nomenclature. The read ends 1 residue before the CDR3 terminus; that terminus is restored from the germline J gene. V is TRBV29 and J is TRBJ2-5, with TRBD1 matching over 10 bases. The V gene's germline CDR1 is MSHET and CDR2 SYDVDS. The CDR3 sequence is 14 residues long. Unmatched junction bases numbered 2, after V lost 2 bases and J lost 6 bases. CDR3 bases read: TGTGCTAGCAGTTTAGGGACAGGGGAGGACACCCAGTAC. This translates into CASSLGTGEDTQY. The whole CDR3 sequence reads CASSLGTGEDTQYF.

A remark on this clone: Gene labels here are mouse ones. The read halts 1 residue ahead of the CDR3 end, with the missing end drawn from the germline J gene. V is TRBV15 and J is TRBJ2-2; D possibly matches TRBD1 or TRBD2 (5 bases each). This CDR3 has 14 residues. With 5 bases removed from V and 3 bases from J, the gap between germline ends came to 10 bases. Germline V gene sequence: CDR1 SGHND, CDR2 FRSKSL. This chain's CDR3 is CASSLGRDTGQLYF. The DNA read from the CDR3 is TGTGCCAGCAGTCTGGGACGGGACACCGGGCAGCTCTAC.

There are a few counts of this clone. The gene symbols are mouse symbols. The read ends 1 residue before the CDR3 terminus; that terminus is restored from the germline J gene. The chain joins TRBV13-2 to TRBJ2-7; possible D gene TRBD1, 6 bases. The V gene's germline CDR1 is NNHNN and CDR2 SYGAGS (reference sequence). Trimming removed 0 bases from V and 0 bases from J, with 10 bases in between. The CDR3 has 15 amino acids. The CDR3 spells CASGDARDNSYEQYF. CDR3 DNA (partial): TGTGCCAGCGGTGATGCCCGGGACAACTCCTATGAACAGTAC.

Comments on this clone: Gene labels here are mouse ones. The read ends 1 residue shy of where the CDR3 ends; the end is completed using the germline J gene. The V call is TRBV13-2, the J call TRBJ2-3; D might be TRBD1 (5 bases). Per germline, CDR1 NNHNN and CDR2 SYGAGS (reference sequence). The germline V and J ends were trimmed by 0 bases and 3 bases, with 11 bases remaining between them. The CDR3 is 15 residues long. CDR3 loop: CASGDEGWRAETLYF. The sequenced CDR3 bases are TGTGCCAGCGGTGATGAGGGGTGGAGGGCAGAAACGCTGTAT.

Concerning this clone itself: Genes here carry mouse names. With the read ending 1 residue before the CDR3 end, the germline J gene is used to fill in that end. The gene calls are TRBV12-1 and TRBJ1-6, with a tentative D call TRBD1 (6 bases). TRBJ1-6 is an ORF, with its function uncertain. Trimming stripped 2 bases from V and 2 bases from J, with 6 bases between. Germline V lookup: CDR1 SGHSN, CDR2 HYEKVE. CDR3 length equals 14 residues. The CDR3 loop is CASSHRAYNSPLYF. CDR3 DNA, as far as it was read: TGTGCCAGCTCTCACAGGGCCTATAATTCGCCCCTCTAC.

A remark on this clone: Gene names and germline match the mouse. The observed sequence ends 1 residue before the CDR3 terminus, with the missing tail filled in from the germline J gene. The same CDR3 also results from other DNA sequences found in this sample. V is TRBV16 and J is TRBJ2-7, with 10 bases identical to TRBD2. Germline V gene lookup returns CDR1 SGHSA and CDR2 FRNQAP. Unmatched junction bases numbered 5, after V lost 5 bases and J lost 4 bases. The CDR3 length is 14 residues. The sequenced CDR3 bases are TGTGCAAGCAGCCTTGACTGGGGGGTTTATGAACAGTAC. This gives the protein CASSLDWGVYEQY. The whole CDR3 protein is CASSLDWGVYEQYF. Using reference TRBV16 and TRBJ2-7 for the parts outside the CDR3, the full variable domain is NAGVIQTPRHKVTGKGQEATLWCEPISGHSAVFWYRQTIVQGLEFLTYFRNQAPIDDSGMPKERFSAQMPNQSHSTLKIQSTQPQDSAVYLCASSLDWGVYEQYFGPGTRLTVL.

In regard to this clone: Gene names are the mouse ones. Sequencing ends 1 residue short of the CDR3 end; the germline J gene provides the rest. The V gene is TRBV3, the J gene TRBJ2-7; D tentatively fits TRBD1 or TRBD2 (6 bases each). CDR3 length: 14 residues. Germline loops: CDR1 SNHLY, CDR2 FYNGKV (reference sequence). V lost 1 base and J 3 bases, leaving 10 bases between the germline ends. CDR3 amino acids: CASSLEGGDYEQYF. The CDR3 bases that were read are TGTGCCAGCAGCTTAGAGGGGGGAGACTATGAACAGTAC.

As concerns this clone: The genes and germline here are from mouse. This CDR3 is CASSRRVSAETLYF. CDR3 bases read: TGTGCCAGCAGTAGGCGGGTTAGTGCAGAAACGCTGTAT. The V and J genes are TRBV19 and TRBJ2-3; no clear D. The DNA ends 1 residue before the CDR3 does, and the rest of the CDR3 is filled in from the germline J gene. CDR3 length: 14 residues. Looked up from germline, CDR1 is FNHDT and CDR2 is SITEND (reference sequence). The V end was cut by 3 bases, the J end by 0 bases, with 8 bases between.

Turning to this clone: Germline and genes: mouse. The sequenced fragment ends 1 residue before the CDR3 boundary, so the rest is inferred from the germline J gene. The chain has TRBV19 and TRBJ2-4; the D gene could be TRBD1 or TRBD2 (5 bases each). CDR1 is FNHDT and CDR2 is SITEND in the germline V gene (reference sequence). This CDR3 region has 15 residues. With 2 bases removed from V and 3 bases from J, the gap between germline ends came to 13 bases. The CDR3 region is CASSIGGTRQNTLYF. The DNA read from the CDR3 is TGTGCCAGCAGTATTGGAGGGACGAGGCAAAACACCTTGTAC.

About this clone itself: Gene names are mouse gene names. The CDR3 is cut off 1 residue early in the read; its end comes from the germline J gene. The rearrangement links TRBV12-2 to TRBJ2-3; 14 bases match TRBD2. The germline V gene encodes CDR1 SGHLS and CDR2 HYDKME. Trimming took 2 bases from V and 5 from J; bases not matched to a gene: 2. The CDR3 totals 15 residues. The sequenced CDR3 bases are TGTGCCAGCTCTCGGGACTGGGGGGGCTTAGAAACGCTGTAT. It translates to CASSRDWGGLETLY. The CDR3 in full is CASSRDWGGLETLYF.

Remarks on this clone: The gene symbols are mouse symbols. The read terminates 1 residue before the CDR3 end, so the remaining end is supplied by the germline J gene. The V call is TRBV2, the J call TRBJ1-6, with D unresolved. TRBJ1-6 is designated an ORF whose function remains uncertain. The V gene's germline CDR1 is LGHNA and CDR2 YSYQKL. Trimming removed 3 bases from V and 3 bases from J, with 6 bases in between. This CDR3 has 14 amino acids. Incomplete CDR3 DNA: TGTGCCAGCAGCCACCACAACTATAATTCGCCCCTCTAC. This encodes CASSHHNYNSPLY. The complete CDR3 protein is CASSHHNYNSPLYF.